Listed below are T cell receptor beta chains from one sample, sequenced in a study of long-term antiretroviral therapy in people with HIV. Clones were sequenced by immunoSEQ multiplex PCR, and TCRdb holds only the in-frame ones, with some missing. The table lists roughly 7,100 clones, roughly two thirds of them singletons. The source material was unsorted PBMCs, sampled 0.2 years after starting antiretroviral therapy. These receptors were collected from a man aged 35-49 years with HIV. Both conserved end residues are part of each CDR3. The D gene is left open where the match is weak. Some rows mark clone size as missing; the rest say once, few, many or name a class of expanded clone.

NA,TRBJ1-2,NA,TRBV6-1,CASRSNYGYTF,TGTGCCAGCAGGTCCAACTATGGCTACACCTTC
NA,TRBJ2-2,once,TRBV6-5,CAISLRVTGSELFF,TGTGCCATCAGCCTGAGGGTCACCGGGTCGGAGCTGTTTTTT
NA,TRBJ1-5,NA,TRBV21-1,CASSKKARGKPQHF,TGTGCCAGCAGCAAAAAAGCTCGGGGGAAGCCCCAGCATTTT
TRBD2,TRBJ2-3,NA,TRBV4-1,CASSLLERGGADTQYF,TGCGCCAGCAGCCTCCTAGAGCGGGGGGGGGCAGATACGCAGTATTTT
NA,TRBJ1-1,NA,TRBV30,CAWSNDGNTEAFF,TGTGCCTGGAGTAATGACGGGAACACTGAAGCTTTCTTT
TRBD1,TRBJ1-4,NA,TRBV5-1,CASSNRQGALEKLFF,TGCGCCAGCAGCAACAGACAGGGGGCGCTTGAAAAACTGTTTTTT
TRBD1,TRBJ1-1,NA,TRBV4-1,CASSQGEGAPEAFF,TGCGCCAGCAGCCAAGGGGAGGGGGCGCCGGAAGCTTTCTTT
NA,TRBJ1-2,NA,TRBV4-1,CASSQDGGRGNGYTF,TGCGCCAGCAGCCAAGATGGAGGCAGGGGAAATGGCTACACCTTC
TRBD1,TRBJ1-6,NA,TRBV6-5,CASGQVPRPHSPLHF,TGTGCCAGCGGACAGGTCCCACGACCCCATTCACCCCTCCACTTT
TRBD2,TRBJ2-1,NA,TRBV6-5,CASSYMTSGNEQFF,TGTGCCAGCAGTTACATGACTAGCGGCAATGAGCAGTTCTTC
NA,TRBJ1-2,NA,TRBV2,CAVQQSGEGGYTF,TGTGCCGTACAGCAGTCGGGGGAAGGGGGCTACACCTTC
NA,TRBJ2-7,NA,TRBV6-1,CASSSWDEQYF,TGTGCCAGCAGCTCCTGGGACGAGCAGTACTTC
NA,TRBJ1-5,large,TRBV4-1,CASSQAATSDQPQHF,TGCGCCAGCAGCCAGGCCGCCACCTCCGATCAGCCCCAGCATTTT
NA,TRBJ1-6,NA,TRBV4-1,CASSPRGEGDSPLHF,TGCGCCAGCAGCCCAAGAGGGGAGGGGGATTCACCCCTCCACTTT
NA,TRBJ2-6,NA,TRBV18,CASSPREQGRASGANVLTF,TGTGCCAGCTCACCACGGGAGCAGGGTAGAGCGTCTGGGGCCAACGTCCTGACTTTC
NA,TRBJ1-2,NA,TRBV11-2,CASSETAYGYTF,TGTGCCAGCAGCGAGACAGCCTATGGCTACACCTTC
NA,TRBJ1-2,NA,TRBV19,CASSIDFNYGYTF,TGTGCCAGTAGTATTGACTTTAACTATGGCTACACCTTC
NA,TRBJ2-2,once,TRBV27,CASSLSLYTGELFF,TGTGCCAGCAGTTTATCACTTTACACCGGGGAGCTGTTTTTT
NA,TRBJ2-7,NA,TRBV11-2,CASSQSGGGFSSYEQYF,TGTGCCAGCAGCCAGTCAGGTGGAGGGTTTAGTTCCTACGAGCAGTACTTC
NA,TRBJ2-3,NA,TRBV10-3,CAIRDLADTQYF,TGTGCCATCAGGGACCTAGCTGATACGCAGTATTTT
TRBD1,TRBJ1-1,NA,TRBV6-1,CASTDRANTEAFF,TGTGCCAGCACGGACAGGGCGAACACTGAAGCTTTCTTT
NA,TRBJ2-2,NA,TRBV29-1,CSVEIWGTSNTGELFF,TGCAGCGTTGAAATATGGGGGACCTCGAACACCGGGGAGCTGTTTTTT
TRBD2,TRBJ2-5,medium-sized,TRBV7-9,CASSPGLAAQYF,TGTGCCAGCAGCCCTGGACTAGCCGCCCAGTACTTC
NA,TRBJ1-1,NA,TRBV14,CASSFEGVEAFF,TGTGCCAGCAGCTTCGAGGGAGTGGAAGCTTTCTTT
NA,TRBJ2-1,NA,TRBV18,CASSQSTRSSSYNEQFF,TGTGCCAGCTCTCAATCGACTAGATCGAGCTCCTACAATGAGCAGTTCTTC
NA,TRBJ1-5,NA,TRBV28,CASSLYGSYSNQPQHF,TGTGCCAGCAGTTTATATGGCTCCTATAGCAATCAGCCCCAGCATTTT
NA,TRBJ1-1,NA,TRBV20-1,CSAYSGPEAFF,TGCAGTGCCTACTCAGGGCCTGAAGCTTTCTTT
TRBD1,TRBJ2-7,few,TRBV5-4,CASSSGQAREQYF,TGTGCCAGCAGCTCCGGACAGGCCCGCGAGCAGTACTTC
NA,TRBJ1-6,NA,TRBV5-1,CASSTPGNSPLHF,TGCGCCAGCAGCACTCCAGGGAATTCACCCCTCCACTTT
TRBD2,TRBJ2-1,medium-sized,TRBV18,CASTSPSGDNNEQFF,TGTGCCAGCACGTCCCCTAGCGGGGATAACAATGAGCAGTTCTTC
NA,TRBJ1-3,few,TRBV14,CASSQERIYSGNTIYF,TGTGCCAGCAGCCAAGAACGGATTTATTCTGGAAACACCATATATTTT
NA,TRBJ2-7,NA,TRBV13,CASSSVSGSAMYEQYF,TGTGCCAGCAGCTCAGTCTCGGGCAGCGCAATGTACGAGCAGTACTTC
NA,TRBJ1-1,NA,TRBV6-5,CASSYENWGMGTEAFF,TGTGCCAGCAGTTACGAGAATTGGGGGATGGGGACTGAAGCTTTCTTT
NA,TRBJ2-7,once,TRBV30,CAWSVKQGTPHPYEQYF,TGTGCCTGGAGTGTAAAGCAGGGAACTCCCCACCCCTACGAGCAGTACTTC
NA,TRBJ2-7,NA,TRBV27,CASSFGGTSYEQYF,TGTGCCAGCAGTTTCGGGGGAACGTCCTACGAGCAGTACTTC
TRBD1,TRBJ2-1,NA,TRBV29-1,CSVRAQGVGNEQFF,TGCAGCGTCCGGGCACAGGGGGTCGGCAATGAGCAGTTCTTC
NA,TRBJ2-3,NA,TRBV12-2,CASRLVLGGVTDTQYF,TGTGCAAGTCGCTTAGTTTTAGGGGGAGTCACAGATACGCAGTATTTT
NA,TRBJ1-3,NA,TRBV9,CASSESGRSLSGNTIYF,TGTGCCAGCAGCGAATCGGGCAGATCTCTCTCTGGAAACACCATATATTTT
NA,TRBJ2-5,NA,TRBV23-1,CASSRVVRTADLCWETQYF,TGCGCCAGCAGTCGAGTGGTGAGGACAGCCGACCTGTGCTGGGAGACCCAGTACTTC
TRBD1,TRBJ2-7,once,TRBV30,CAWETGTGELHEQYF,TGTGCCTGGGAAACCGGGACAGGGGAACTCCACGAGCAGTACTTC
TRBD1,TRBJ1-2,NA,TRBV5-5,CASSLSTGSHYGYTF,TGTGCCAGCAGCTTGTCGACAGGGTCCCACTATGGCTACACCTTC
TRBD1,TRBJ1-1,NA,TRBV27,CASSLLGTGNTEAFF,TGTGCCAGCAGTCTACTAGGGACAGGGAACACTGAAGCTTTCTTT